This T cell receptor beta chain was identified during a study of CD8+ T cells in alopecia areata. Germline V gene sequence: CDR1 LGHNA, CDR2 YNLKQL (reference sequence). Deletions cut 0 bases from V and 4 bases from J, with 10 bases between. CDR3 length equals 16 residues. In this sample, this clone turned up a few times. What it recognizes is unknown. At residue 13, the TCRdb protein and translated DNA are inconsistent; the protein given comes from the DNA. Genes and germline come from the mouse. The sequenced fragment ends 3 residues before the CDR3 boundary, so the rest is inferred from the germline J gene. General study points: Among the cells sequenced in scalp samples are also the resident alphabeta T cells of normal skin.

Once RNA had been extracted, it was reverse transcribed into cDNA to act as the sequencing template. The repertoire was sequenced with immunoSEQ multiplex PCR; TCRdb's copy has only in-frame clones and lacks some. Sampling found over 100,000 clones, none seen once. Sequencing used lesional skin. The chain couples TRBV5 to TRBJ1-6, with D perhaps matching TRBD1 (6 bases). TRBJ1-6 is classed as an ORF, of uncertain function. This TCR was sampled from a C3H/HeJ mouse with alopecia areata. The strain's MHC haplotype is H2-k. CDR3 sequence: CASSQDPRGYNSPLYF. The CDR3 DNA, read in part, is TGTGCCAGCAGCCAAGATCCCAGGGGTTATAATTCGCCC.